This TCR beta chain emerged from a study of long-term antiretroviral therapy in people with HIV. Samples held about 0.9-10 million cryopreserved PBMC before DNA extraction. The CDR3 contains 17 residues. With 5 bases removed from V and 2 bases from J, the gap between germline ends came to 21 bases. Germline CDR1 SGHVS, CDR2 FNYEAQ. A v3.0 immunoSEQ assay was performed at survey level. The assay was immunoSEQ multiplex PCR, and TCRdb's table has in-frame clones only and misses some. The data hold under 30,000 clones, with about 79% observed a single time. The sequencing used unsorted PBMCs, collected 0.7 years before starting antiretroviral therapy. The clonotype originates from a man aged 25-45 years with HIV. The J gene is TRBJ1-2, the V gene TRBV7-6, with D uncertain. The chain's CDR3 is CASSTGSRGGQNYGYTF. In DNA form, the CDR3 reads TGTGCCAGCAGCACGGGTTCGCGGGGAGGTCAGAACTATGGCTACACCTTC.